The 25 T cell receptor beta chains below come from one sample, sequenced in a study of T cell repertoires in cytomegalovirus infection. TCRdb recomputed calls from the reads with MiXCR, one row per CDR3 protein. The sample shows hundreds of thousands of distinct CDR3 sequences, about 40% of them seen only once. The specimen was PBMCs. These receptors all stem from a human donor in good health (CMV status not recorded). Some clones in this sample may be carry-over from other donors' samples.

The chain combines TRBV5-6 with TRBJ2-7; 9 positions match TRBD2. The CDR3 loop spans 20 amino acids. The germline V gene has CDR1 SGHDT and CDR2 YYEEEE. Losses at the gene ends were 4 bases for V and 3 bases for J; bases not matched to a gene: 23. The CDR3 reads CASSRPGGGGWSGRFYEQYF. The CDR3 DNA sequence: TGTGCCAGCAGCAGACCCGGGGGTGGAGGATGGAGCGGGAGGTTCTACGAGCAGTACTTC.

The chain has TRBV12-3 or TRBV12-4 and TRBJ2-5, with D perhaps matching TRBD1 (5 bases). The CDR3 extends over 17 amino acids. Trimming took 5 bases from V and 5 from J, leaving 24 bases between them. The CDR3 region is CASSNPGLQGVGETQYF. CDR3 nucleotides: TGTGCCAGCAGTAACCCCGGTTTGCAGGGTGTCGGTGAGACCCAGTACTTC.

On this clonotype itself: The conserved closing phenylalanine or tryptophan is absent in this CDR3, likely reflecting a read error. Because the CDR3's place on the DNA is in doubt, the DNA is left out and the CDR3 is given as listed by TCRdb. The genes are TRBV7-2 and TRBJ1-2; the table's D call TRBD1 went unverified against the DNA. Germline V gives CDR1 SGHTA, CDR2 FQGNSA. Both ends counted, the CDR3 spans 11 residues. The CDR3 loop reads CASSPPHGYNL.

The genes are TRBV29-1 and TRBJ2-7; the match to TRBD1 covers 7 bases. The CDR3 runs 12 residues. Unmatched junction bases numbered 2, after V lost 4 bases and J lost 2 bases. CDR1 is SQVTM and CDR2 is ANQGSEA in the germline V gene. Written as DNA, the CDR3 is TGCAGCGTTGGGGACAGTACCTACGAGCAGTACTTC. Amino acids: CSVGDSTYEQYF.

In its sample, this clonotype was seen a few times. This rearrangement joins TRBV20-1 to TRBJ2-7; 8 nucleotides agree with TRBD1. The CDR3 extends over 14 amino acids. Germline CDR1 is DFQATT and CDR2 is SNEGSKA (reference sequence). V gave up 7 bases and J gave up 7 bases; unmatched junction bases: 15. The CDR3 sequence is CSGLEWQGAREQYF. The DNA for the CDR3 is TGCAGTGGGCTGGAATGGCAGGGGGCGCGGGAGCAGTACTTC.

The chain joins TRBV4-1 to TRBJ2-7, with D unclear. V lost 4 bases, J lost 0 bases, and 13 bases lay in between. The CDR3 runs 15 residues. Germline V gives CDR1 MGHRA, CDR2 YSYEKL. The CDR3 loop is CASSPEWGRSYEQYF. In DNA, the CDR3 is TGCGCCAGCAGCCCGGAGTGGGGTCGCTCCTACGAGCAGTACTTC.

The sample holds a few counts of this clonotype. The chain employs TRBV15 and TRBJ2-2, with 8 bases identical to TRBD1. This CDR3 has 16 amino acids. Unmatched junction bases numbered 9, after V lost 3 bases and J lost 6 bases. Germline CDR1 is LNHNV and CDR2 is YYDKDF (reference sequence). The CDR3 loop reads CATSRDRDLGAGELFF. The CDR3 coding sequence is TGTGCCACCAGCAGGGACAGGGACCTCGGTGCCGGGGAGCTGTTTTTT.

J is TRBJ2-1 and V is TRBV5-1, with 15 bases fitting TRBD2. The J segment lost 6 bases and the V segment lost 5 bases, leaving 12 bases of the junction unmatched. Germline lookup yields CDR1 SGHRS and CDR2 YFSETQ. There are 18 residues in the CDR3. The CDR3 region is CASRTGTSGRNRGNEQFF. Here the CDR3 DNA reads TGCGCCAGCAGGACCGGGACTAGCGGGAGGAATAGGGGCAATGAGCAGTTCTTC.

V gene TRBV20-1 combines with J gene TRBJ1-1; the D is unclear. The CDR3 has 13 residues. CDR1 DFQATT and CDR2 SNEGSKA come from the germline V gene (reference sequence). V lost 6 bases and J lost 5, with 16 bases in between. The CDR3 region is CSALVVEGTEAFF. The CDR3 region has the DNA TGCAGTGCCTTGGTGGTTGAGGGAACTGAAGCTTTCTTT.

Ten or more counts support this clonotype. This sequence joins TRBV11-1 and TRBJ2-3; possibly TRBD2 for D (6 bases). V was pared by 2 bases and J by 6 bases, with 27 bases between. The CDR3 consists of 19 residues. From germline, CDR1 is SGHAT and CDR2 FQDESV (reference sequence). CDR3 nucleotide sequence: TGTGCCAGCAGCTTATCGTCCCCGTGGAGGGAGAGCGTCGGGGATACGCAGTATTTT. It encodes CASSLSSPWRESVGDTQYF. Full variable domain (missing parts from reference TRBV11-1 and TRBJ2-3): EAEVAQSPRYKITEKSQAVAFWCDPISGHATLYWYRQILGQGPELLVQFQDESVVDDSQLPKDRFSAERLKGVDSTLKIQPAELGDSAMYLCASSLSSPWRESVGDTQYFGPGTRLTVL.

At least ten counts were recorded for this clonotype. This chain uses TRBV7-2 with TRBJ2-7; 7 bases line up with TRBD2. After removal of 2 bases from V and 2 bases from J, the junction contained 6 bases not matched to a gene. The CDR3 is 15 amino acids. Germline CDR1 reads SGHTA; CDR2 reads FQGNSA. The CDR3 coding sequence is TGTGCCAGCAGCTTATCGGCTAGCGGAACCTACGAGCAGTACTTC. Its protein is CASSLSASGTYEQYF.

The rearrangement joins TRBV24-1 to TRBJ2-7, with a weak D call TRBD2 (6 bases). Deletions cut 5 bases from V and 5 bases from J, with 9 bases between. Germline V gives CDR1 KGHDR, CDR2 SFDVKD. The CDR3 is 12 residues long. This CDR3 reads CATSVGSNEQYF. For the CDR3, the DNA is TGTGCCACCAGTGTCGGGAGCAACGAGCAGTACTTC.

The chain combines TRBV30 with TRBJ1-2; D gene uncertain. Germline CDR1 GTSNPN, CDR2 SVGIG (reference sequence). Trimming stripped 1 base from V and 2 bases from J, with 14 bases between. The CDR3 contains 15 residues. For the CDR3, the DNA is TGTGCCTGGAGTGACCCCCCGCGGATCAACTATGGCTACACCTTC. As protein: CAWSDPPRINYGYTF.

In this sample, this clonotype turned up many times. The V and J genes are TRBV7-8 and TRBJ2-1, with TRBD2 matching 7 bases. The CDR3 has 13 amino acids. V lost 5 bases to trimming and J lost 8 bases; unmatched junction nucleotides: 6. CDR1 is SGHVS and CDR2 is FQNEAQ in the germline V gene. CDR3 in DNA: TGTGCCAGCAGCGGGGGGGGGGTGGATGAGCAGTTCTTC. Translating it yields CASSGGGVDEQFF.

The rearrangement joins TRBV28 to TRBJ2-1; 8 nucleotides align to TRBD2. The ends lost 3 bases at V and 4 bases at J; junction bases unmatched: 8. CDR3 size: 16 residues. Germline V CDR1 and CDR2: MDHEN, SYDVKM. The DNA of the CDR3 is TGTGCCAGCAGTTTGGATCTAGCGGGTCCTTACAATGAGCAGTTCTTC. Encoded protein: CASSLDLAGPYNEQFF. The full variable domain, rest sourced from reference TRBV28 and TRBJ2-1, is DVKVTQSSRYLVKRTGEKVFLECVQDMDHENMFWYRQDPGLGLRLIYFSYDVKMKEKGDIPEGYSVSREKKERFSLILESASTNQTSMYLCASSLDLAGPYNEQFFGPGTRLTVL.

This clonotype appeared a few times. This chain joins TRBV28 and TRBJ2-5; D is undetermined. Germline assignment: CDR1 MDHEN and CDR2 SYDVKM. V was clipped by 6 bases and J by 4 bases, with 12 bases between them. This CDR3 has 13 amino acids. The CDR3 spells CASRPPRGETQYF. The CDR3 coding sequence is TGTGCCAGCAGACCCCCCCGAGGAGAGACCCAGTACTTC. Full variable domain (rest looked up from reference TRBV28 and TRBJ2-5): DVKVTQSSRYLVKRTGEKVFLECVQDMDHENMFWYRQDPGLGLRLIYFSYDVKMKEKGDIPEGYSVSREKKERFSLILESASTNQTSMYLCASRPPRGETQYFGPGTRLLVL.

V is TRBV12-3 or TRBV12-4 and J is TRBJ1-3; D is perhaps TRBD1 (5 bases). With 5 bases removed from V and 0 bases from J, the gap between germline ends came to 14 bases. CDR3 length: 16 residues. The CDR3 nucleotides read TGTGCCAGCAGTCCGGGACTTCGGGGCTCTGGAAACACCATATATTTT. Encoded protein: CASSPGLRGSGNTIYF.

Only a few counts were recorded for this clonotype. J is TRBJ2-5 and V is TRBV5-4, with TRBD2 matching over 8 bases. CDR1 is SGHNT, CDR2 YYREEE, per germline (reference sequence). The V segment lost 2 bases and the J segment 2 bases; nucleotides outside the gene matches: 14. The CDR3 runs to 18 residues. The CDR3 bases are TGTGCCAGCAGCTTAGGCGGCGGAAGCGGGAGAAGGCAAGAGACCCAGTACTTC. It specifies CASSLGGGSGRRQETQYF.

The V and J genes are TRBV14 and TRBJ1-6, with D perhaps TRBD1 (5 bases). The V end lost 0 bases, the J end lost 5 bases, and 29 bases lay between the germline ends. This CDR3 is built from 22 residues. Germline CDR1 reads SGHDN; CDR2 reads FVKESK. The CDR3 nucleotides read TGTGCCAGCAGCCAAGATACTGATTTTGATCGGTGGTGGGGCGGAAATAATTCACCCCTCCACTTT. It is translated as CASSQDTDFDRWWGGNNSPLHF.

This clonotype turned up a few times. The rearrangement uses TRBV19 and TRBJ1-5; no clear D. The CDR3 loop spans 15 amino acids. Germline-derived CDR1 and CDR2 are LNHDA and SQIVND (reference sequence). V lost 4 bases, J lost 0 bases, and 10 bases lay in between. The CDR3 loop is CASSTADYSNQPQHF. DNA for the CDR3: TGTGCCAGTAGTACCGCGGACTATAGCAATCAGCCCCAGCATTTT.

The CDR3 region has the DNA TGCGCCAGCAGCTCACGACTAGGGGGGGGACAGTACGAGCAGTACTTC. It specifies CASSSRLGGGQYEQYF. The chain has TRBV5-1 and TRBJ2-7; tentatively, D is TRBD1 or TRBD2 (7 bases each). Deletions cut 3 bases from V and 4 bases from J, with 20 bases between. Germline V gene data show CDR1 as SGHRS and CDR2 as YFSETQ. The CDR3 length is 16 residues.

The CDR3 DNA reads TGTGCCAGCAGCTCCGAGGGACTAGCGGAGAACACCGGGGAGCTGTTTTTT. Translated: CASSSEGLAENTGELFF. This chain links TRBV7-6 with TRBJ2-2; 11 nucleotides match TRBD2. This CDR3 region has 17 residues. Germline V gene data show CDR1 as SGHVS and CDR2 as FNYEAQ. V gave up 4 bases and J gave up 1 base; unmatched junction bases: 5.

This chain uses TRBV12-3 or TRBV12-4 with TRBJ1-4, with D hard to call. This CDR3 is 13 amino acids long. V was pared by 5 bases and J by 4 bases, with 8 bases between. In DNA, the CDR3 is TGTGCCAGCAGTCACGGGGATAATGAAAAACTGTTTTTT. Amino acids: CASSHGDNEKLFF.

The chain uses TRBV20-1 and TRBJ2-1; TRBD1 aligns across 9 bases. Unmatched junction bases numbered 9, after V lost 3 bases and J lost 9 bases. CDR3 size: 14 residues. CDR1 is DFQATT, CDR2 SNEGSKA, per germline (reference sequence). DNA for the CDR3: TGCAGTGCTAGGGGACAGGGAGATAGTACTGAGCAGTTCTTC. Residues: CSARGQGDSTEQFF.

There are a few counts of this clonotype. This sequence joins TRBV14 and TRBJ1-1, with 9 bases that match TRBD1. CDR3 length equals 15 residues. Unmatched junction bases numbered 0, after V lost 1 base and J lost 0 bases. Germline V CDR1 and CDR2: SGHDN, FVKESK. In DNA form, the CDR3 reads TGTGCCAGCAGCCAAGGACAGGGGGTGAACACTGAAGCTTTCTTT. Translated: CASSQGQGVNTEAFF.